The rows below give T cell receptor beta chains drawn from one sample of a study of T cells in Graves' hyperthyroidism and ophthalmopathy. TCRdb passed the multiplex PCR reads through MiXCR, listing each CDR3 protein once. The sample has about 640,000 distinct CDR3 sequences; less than 25% are singletons. The sample comprised blood. The receptors were sampled from a man in his thirties or forties with Graves' ophthalmopathy. Both conserved end residues are part of each CDR3. Each record gives: D gene, clone size, V gene, CDR3 length, J gene, CDR3 DNA, CDR3 protein. D genes are given only for firm matches. Only part of the rows carry a size: once, few, many, or a class if the clone is expanded.

>TRBD2|many|TRBV7-6|15|TRBJ2-1
TGTGCCAGCAGCTCCATAGCGGGCTCCTACAATGAGCAGTTCTTC
CASSSIAGSYNEQFF
>TRBD2|-|TRBV7-9|19|TRBJ2-5
TGTGCCAGCAGCTTAGGGCAATGGGGGTTGGCGGGAGGAAAAGAGACCCAGTACTTC
CASSLGQWGLAGGKETQYF
>TRBD2|-|TRBV6-1|15|TRBJ2-2
TGTGCCACCTGGCTGGCGGGAGAGAACACCGGGGAGCTGTTTTTT
CATWLAGENTGELFF
>-|-|TRBV6-5|16|TRBJ2-2
TGTGCCAGCAGTTACCAGGGACCCGCCGTTGCCGGGGAGCTGTTTTTT
CASSYQGPAVAGELFF
>TRBD2|-|TRBV6-1|14|TRBJ2-3
TGTGCCAGCAGTTCTCGGACTAGCCGGAACACGCAGTATTTT
CASSSRTSRNTQYF
>-|many|TRBV28|13|TRBJ1-5
TGTGCCAGCAGTCCCCCGGGCTATCAGCCCCAGCATTTT
CASSPPGYQPQHF
>-|many|TRBV5-1|12|TRBJ2-1
TGCGCCAGCAGCTTAGATGCGCCTGAGCAGTTCTTC
CASSLDAPEQFF
>TRBD1|-|TRBV9|14|TRBJ2-7
TGTGCCAGCAGCATCCGGACAGGCCCCTACGAGCAGTACTTC
CASSIRTGPYEQYF
>-|few|TRBV27|13|TRBJ1-1
TGTGCCAGCAGTTTTACCCTGAACACTGAAGCTTTCTTT
CASSFTLNTEAFF
>-|-|TRBV7-4|17|TRBJ2-3
TGTGCCAGCAGCTCTTACAACTTCGGACAGACCACAGATACGCAGTATTTT
CASSSYNFGQTTDTQYF
>TRBD1|few|TRBV5-1|16|TRBJ1-3
TGCGCCAGCAGCGAGACCCAGGGGGTCTCTGGAAACACCATATATTTT
CASSETQGVSGNTIYF
>-|-|TRBV4-2|17|TRBJ2-7
TGTGCCAGCAGCCAAGATAGGGCCAGGGGTACGTTCTACGAGCAGTACTTC
CASSQDRARGTFYEQYF
>-|-|TRBV5-5|14|TRBJ1-1
TGTGCCAGCAGCTTGGTAGGGTCAGGGTTTGAAGCTTTCTTT
CASSLVGSGFEAFF
>-|many|TRBV2|14|TRBJ2-2
TGTGCCACCCGAGCCTTCGGAAACACCGGGGAGCTGTTTTTT
CATRAFGNTGELFF
>-|-|TRBV6-2/TRBV6-3|14|TRBJ2-1
TGTGCCAGCAGCCTGGGCGGGGCCGATTCAGAGCAGTTCTTC
CASSLGGADSEQFF
>-|-|TRBV30|12|TRBJ2-7
TGTGCCTGGATGGGGCCGCTCTACGAGCAGTACTTC
CAWMGPLYEQYF
>TRBD1|many|TRBV3-1|13|TRBJ1-6
TGTGCCAGCAGGGGACAGGGGGATTCACCCCTCCACTTT
CASRGQGDSPLHF
>TRBD1|-|TRBV20-1|14|TRBJ2-1
TGCAGTGCTAGAGACGCGGACAGGGGGACTGAGCAGTTCTTC
CSARDADRGTEQFF
>-|-|TRBV28|12|TRBJ1-6
TGTGCCAGCAGTGGGCTGGGTTCACCCCTCCACTTT
CASSGLGSPLHF
>-|few|TRBV28|15|TRBJ1-1
TGTGCCATCGCACCTCGGGGTGGTATGAACACTGAAGCTTTCTTT
CAIAPRGGMNTEAFF
>TRBD1|few|TRBV19|13|TRBJ1-1
TGTGCCAGTAGGGACAGGGGGGTCCCTGAAGCTTTCTTT
CASRDRGVPEAFF
>-|-|TRBV11-2|16|TRBJ2-4
TGTGCCAGCAGCTTAAATCAGGGGGGAGCCAAAAACATTCAGTACTTC
CASSLNQGGAKNIQYF
>TRBD1|-|TRBV6-2/TRBV6-3|15|TRBJ2-7
TGTGCCAGCAGCTCCGGGACAGTAAGGCCCTACGAGCAGTACTTC
CASSSGTVRPYEQYF
>-|few|TRBV24-1|14|TRBJ1-1
TGTGCCACCATGTCGTCCCCGATGGGCACTGAAGCTTTCTTT
CATMSSPMGTEAFF
>TRBD2|-|TRBV18|18|TRBJ2-6
TGTGCCAGCTCACCTCCCACTAGCGGGAGGACTGGGGCCAACGTCCTGACTTTC
CASSPPTSGRTGANVLTF
>-|-|TRBV6-2/TRBV6-3|19|TRBJ2-6
TGTGCCAGCAGTTACTCGCTGGGAGAAGAAAGCTCTGGGGCCAACGTCCTGACTTTC
CASSYSLGEESSGANVLTF
>TRBD2|many|TRBV27|13|TRBJ2-5
TGTGCCAGCAGAGCTAGCGGGGGAGAGACCCAGTACTTC
CASRASGGETQYF
>TRBD1|many|TRBV11-2|13|TRBJ1-5
TGTGCCAGCAGCCGGGACAGGTCTCAGCCCCAGCATTTT
CASSRDRSQPQHF
>-|few|TRBV5-4|15|TRBJ2-7
TGTGCCAGCAGCTTTGGAGGGAGGGGGGTCTACGAGCAGTACTTC
CASSFGGRGVYEQYF
>-|-|TRBV11-2|15|TRBJ1-6
TGTGCCAGCAGCTTTACGAGCTCCTATAATTCACCCCTCCACTTT
CASSFTSSYNSPLHF
>TRBD1|-|TRBV19|16|TRBJ1-5
TGTGCCAGTAGTATTAATCATCAGGGGGCCAATCAGCCCCAGCATTTT
CASSINHQGANQPQHF
>-|-|TRBV20-1|14|TRBJ2-7
TGCAGTGCTAGTAACCGGGCTTACTCCTACGAGCAGTACTTC
CSASNRAYSYEQYF
>-|-|TRBV30|15|TRBJ1-6
TGTGCCTGGAGTGTAGGGCCCGTGCTGGATTCACCCCTCCACTTT
CAWSVGPVLDSPLHF
>-|few|TRBV12-3/TRBV12-4|14|TRBJ1-2
TGTGCCAGCAGTTTAGTGGCATGGGGGCAGATCGACACCTTC
CASSLVAWGQIDTF
>TRBD2|many|TRBV6-5|17|TRBJ2-5
TGTGCCAGCAGTTACTCGAAACTAGCGGGAGTTGGAGAGACCCAGTACTTC
CASSYSKLAGVGETQYF
>TRBD1|-|TRBV19|15|TRBJ2-7
TGTGCCAGTAGTATAGATCTTGGGACAGGGAACGAGCAGTACTTC
CASSIDLGTGNEQYF
>TRBD1|many|TRBV30|13|TRBJ1-1
TGTGCCTGGAGCACGGGACAGGGGAGAGCAGCTTTCTTT
CAWSTGQGRAAFF
>-|few|TRBV5-1|15|TRBJ2-7
TGCGCCAGCAGCCAGACGGGGGCCGGACTTTACGAGCAGTACTTC
CASSQTGAGLYEQYF